This TCR beta chain came from a study of T cell responses to AZD1222 COVID-19 vaccine. Germline CDR1 LGHNA, CDR2 YNFKEQ. Trimming pared 0 bases from V and 7 bases from J, leaving 15 bases between. The CDR3 extends over 15 amino acids. The repertoire was sequenced with immunoSEQ multiplex PCR; TCRdb's copy has only in-frame clones and lacks some. This table holds under 150,000 clones, roughly 93% found once. As concerns this clone: The antigen remains unidentified.

Findings of the study overall: Samples come after the peak T cell response, not at day 14. The reported proportion of spike-specific TCRs targeting unmutated variant regions was nearly half. Vaccine-associated CD4 TCRs ranged over spike, dominating at 160-218 and 743-854.

V and J are TRBV4-2 and TRBJ2-5; D is ambiguous. The TCR was taken from an adult in good health. The sequences come from peripheral blood, collected on day 0 of AZD1222 vaccination. CDR3 nucleotides: TGTGCCAGCAGCCAAGATGGCGGTAAAGGTAGGACCCAGTACTTC. Translated: CASSQDGGKGRTQYF.